The present T cell receptor beta chain was sequenced within a study of metastatic and nonmetastatic thyroid tumors (dated by TCRdb to the early 2020s). General notes on the study: For patients with malignant and with benign thyroid disease, the researchers compared repertoires between peripheral blood samples and tumor or nodule tissue samples.

Trimmed from V: 5 bases; trimmed from J: 1 base; junction bases lacking a gene match: 4. From the cysteine up to the phenylalanine, the CDR3 has a length of 15 residues. The only DNA kept is the CDR3, 45 bases in frame from the first base. The germline V gene provides CDR1 SGHTA and CDR2 FQGTGA. The research as a whole found: In both blood and tumor samples, TCR beta diversity was reported to be significantly higher in malignant tumors than in benign nodules.

This clone was counted ten times or more. Its antigen is currently not known. Per-nucleotide qualities are absent, and no much larger clonotype sits a single base away. Library preparation employed PCR. Sequenced using an Illumina HiSeq 4000. The TCR beta-chain CDR3 region of each patient was profiled by high-throughput sequencing. Turning to the authors' computational methods: Drawing on CDR3 differences between clinicopathological groups, the researchers built a classifier meant to tell apart patients with distant-metastatic papillary thyroid cancer. To measure repertoire diversity the researchers used the Shannon index, while the Morisita-Horn index served to gauge how similar the tumor and blood repertoires were. TCRdb reprocessing: public reads trimmed at Q25 with fastp, clones called with MiXCR, in-frame beta chains kept. It is TCRdb's table, rather than the study itself, that gives the V and J calls and clone size. This sample has roughly 20,000 clones in its table, and about 17% of those were observed once. The ten largest clones take up approximately 2.9% of the sample.

No treatment had been received by any patient before thyroid surgery. Using T-cell receptor beta sequencing, the study looked back at clinical samples from patients collected from 2012 to 2018. The sequence is built from TRBV7-3 and TRBJ2-1; the central 8 bases match TRBD1. This receptor was obtained from a male donor with papillary thyroid cancer or a benign thyroid nodule (not recorded which). Some clones in this sample may be carry-over from other donors' samples. Material for sequencing was adjacent normal tissue. CDR3 sequence: CASSLRQGSYNEQFF. The sequenced DNA is TGTGCCAGCAGCCTAAGACAGGGGTCCTACAATGAGCAGTTCTTC.